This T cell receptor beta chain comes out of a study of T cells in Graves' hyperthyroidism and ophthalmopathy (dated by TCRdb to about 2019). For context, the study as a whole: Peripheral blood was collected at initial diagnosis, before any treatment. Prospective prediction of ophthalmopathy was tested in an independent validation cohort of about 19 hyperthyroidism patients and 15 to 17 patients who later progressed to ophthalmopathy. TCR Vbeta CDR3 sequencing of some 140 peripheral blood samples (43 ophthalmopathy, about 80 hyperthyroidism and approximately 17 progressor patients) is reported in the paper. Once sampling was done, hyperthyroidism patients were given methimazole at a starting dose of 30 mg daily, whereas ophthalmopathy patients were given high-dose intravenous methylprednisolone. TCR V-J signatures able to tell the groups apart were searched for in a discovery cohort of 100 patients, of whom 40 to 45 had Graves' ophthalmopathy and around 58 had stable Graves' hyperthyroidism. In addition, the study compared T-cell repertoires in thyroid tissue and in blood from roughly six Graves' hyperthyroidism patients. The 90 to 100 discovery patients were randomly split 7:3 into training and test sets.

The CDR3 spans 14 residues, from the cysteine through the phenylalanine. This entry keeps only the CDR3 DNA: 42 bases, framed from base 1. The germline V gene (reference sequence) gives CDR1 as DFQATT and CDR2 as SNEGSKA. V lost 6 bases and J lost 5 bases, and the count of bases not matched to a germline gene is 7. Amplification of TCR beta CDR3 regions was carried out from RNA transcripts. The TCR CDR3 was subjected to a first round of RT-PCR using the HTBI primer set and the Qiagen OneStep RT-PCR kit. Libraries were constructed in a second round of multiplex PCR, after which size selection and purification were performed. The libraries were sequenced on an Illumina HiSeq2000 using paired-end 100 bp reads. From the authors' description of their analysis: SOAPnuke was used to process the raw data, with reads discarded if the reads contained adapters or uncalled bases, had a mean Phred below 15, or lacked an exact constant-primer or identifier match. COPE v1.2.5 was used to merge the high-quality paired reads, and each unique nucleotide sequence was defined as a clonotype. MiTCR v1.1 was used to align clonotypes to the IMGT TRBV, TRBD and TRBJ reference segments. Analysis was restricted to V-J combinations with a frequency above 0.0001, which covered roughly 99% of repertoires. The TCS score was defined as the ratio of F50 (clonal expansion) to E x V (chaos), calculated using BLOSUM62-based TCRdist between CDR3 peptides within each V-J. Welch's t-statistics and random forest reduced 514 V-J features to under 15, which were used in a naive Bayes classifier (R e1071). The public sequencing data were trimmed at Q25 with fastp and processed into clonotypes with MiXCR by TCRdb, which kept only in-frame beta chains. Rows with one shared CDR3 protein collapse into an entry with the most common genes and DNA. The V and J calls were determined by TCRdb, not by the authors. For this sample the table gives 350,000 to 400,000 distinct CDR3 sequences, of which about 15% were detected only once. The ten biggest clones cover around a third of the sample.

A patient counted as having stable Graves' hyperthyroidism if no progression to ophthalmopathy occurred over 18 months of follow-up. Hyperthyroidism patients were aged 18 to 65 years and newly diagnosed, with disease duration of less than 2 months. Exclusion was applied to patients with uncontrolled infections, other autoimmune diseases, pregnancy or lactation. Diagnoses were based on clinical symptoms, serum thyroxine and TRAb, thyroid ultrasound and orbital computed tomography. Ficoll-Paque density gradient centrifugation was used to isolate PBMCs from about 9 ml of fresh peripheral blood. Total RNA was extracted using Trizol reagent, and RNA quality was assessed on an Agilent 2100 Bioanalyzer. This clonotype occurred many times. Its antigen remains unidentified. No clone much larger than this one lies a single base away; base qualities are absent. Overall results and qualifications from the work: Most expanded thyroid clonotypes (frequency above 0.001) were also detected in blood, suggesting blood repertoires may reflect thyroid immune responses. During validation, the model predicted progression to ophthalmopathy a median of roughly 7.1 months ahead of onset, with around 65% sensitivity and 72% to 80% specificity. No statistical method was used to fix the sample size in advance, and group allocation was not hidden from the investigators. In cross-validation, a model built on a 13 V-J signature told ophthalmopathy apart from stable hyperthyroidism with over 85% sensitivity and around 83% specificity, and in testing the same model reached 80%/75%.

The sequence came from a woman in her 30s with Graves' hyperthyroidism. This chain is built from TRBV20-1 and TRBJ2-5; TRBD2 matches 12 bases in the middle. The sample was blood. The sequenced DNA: TGCAGTGCCCCGACTAGCGGGAGTACGGAGACCCAGTACTTC. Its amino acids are CSAPTSGSTETQYF.